The 20 T cell receptor beta chains below all came from one sample that was sequenced in a study of T cell clonality in common variable immunodeficiency. Assay: immunoSEQ multiplex PCR; the TCRdb copy retains only in-frame clones and omits some. The sample yields about 34,000 clones, without any singletons. Sequencing input: peripheral blood mononuclear cells. These receptors originate from a person aged 18 to 75 in good health.

This clone appeared many times. The read stops 3 residues short of the end of the CDR3; the missing end is completed from the germline J gene. The chain has TRBV20-1 and TRBJ1-2; weak D call: TRBD1 (6 bases). This CDR3 spans 14 amino acids. Trimming shortened V by 1 base and J by 3 bases, and 12 bases separated the two germline ends. Germline-derived CDR1 and CDR2 are DFQATT and SNEGSKA (reference sequence). CDR3 region: CSARVRTVDYGYTF. The sequenced part of the CDR3 DNA is TGCAGTGCTAGAGTTCGGACAGTAGACTATGGC.

This clone came up many times. The read finishes 3 residues shy of the CDR3 end, and the germline J gene is used to complete it. V gene TRBV30 combines with J gene TRBJ1-5, with 7 bases aligning to TRBD1. The CDR3 spans 19 residues. Trimming removed 7 bases from V and 3 bases from J; junction bases left unmatched: 24. Looked up from germline, CDR1 is GTSNPN and CDR2 is SVGIG (reference sequence). The part of the CDR3 DNA that was read is TGTGCCTTGGAGAGGTTCGTGGAGGGACAGTGCCTTCCCAATCAGCCC. It translates to CALERFVEGQCLPNQP. The complete CDR3 sequence is CALERFVEGQCLPNQPQHF.

This clone was recorded at least ten times. The read stops 3 residues short of the end of the CDR3; the missing end is completed from the germline J gene. V usage is TRBV5-1 and J usage is TRBJ2-3; 12 nucleotides agree with TRBD2. The length of the CDR3 is 18 residues. The trim removed 1 base at V and 0 bases at J, leaving 6 bases unmatched. CDR1 is SGHRS and CDR2 is YFSETQ in the germline V gene. The part of the CDR3 DNA that was read is TGCGCCAGCAGCTTGCGGATGACTAGCGGGGGAAGCACAGATACG. Translation gives CASSLRMTSGGSTDT. The complete CDR3 reads CASSLRMTSGGSTDTQYF. Combining the CDR3 with reference TRBV5-1 and TRBJ2-3 gives the whole variable domain KAGVTQTPRYLIKTRGQQVTLSCSPISGHRSVSWYQQTPGQGLQFLFEYFSETQRNKGNFPGRFSGRQFSNSRSEMNVSTLELGDSALYLCASSLRMTSGGSTDTQYFGPGTRLTVL.

This clone was observed at least ten times. The read terminates 3 residues before the CDR3 end, so the remaining end is supplied by the germline J gene. This chain connects TRBV12-3 or TRBV12-4 to TRBJ1-2; 10 nucleotides agree with TRBD1. V was clipped by 5 bases and J by 6 bases; unmatched bases: 9. This CDR3 has 15 amino acids. CDR3 in amino acids: CASSPTDRGTDGYTF. The CDR3 bases that were read are TGTGCCAGCAGTCCTACGGACAGGGGGACGGATGGC.

This clone was counted at least ten times. The CDR3 end falls 3 residues outside the read, so it is completed with the germline J gene. The gene calls are TRBV4-1 and TRBJ1-2, with 8 bases lining up with TRBD1. Germline assignment: CDR1 MGHRA and CDR2 YSYEKL. The CDR3 has 15 amino acids. V was pared by 3 bases and J by 3 bases, with 6 bases of the junction left unmatched. The CDR3 DNA, read in part, is TGCGCCAGCAGCCAGGACAGGGACGAGGACTATGGC. This encodes CASSQDRDEDYG. The full CDR3 is CASSQDRDEDYGYTF.

This clone was seen ten or more times. The read gets to within 3 residues of the CDR3 end, and the germline J gene fills in the rest. The rearrangement uses TRBV11-2 and TRBJ1-3; the match to TRBD1 covers 7 bases. V trimming: 5 bases; J trimming: 4 bases; junction bases outside the gene matches: 8. The germline gives CDR1 SGHAT, CDR2 FQNNGV. There are 15 residues in the CDR3. The CDR3 region is CASSKDRVIGNTIYF. CDR3 DNA (partial): TGTGCCAGCAGCAAAGACAGGGTGATCGGAAACACC.

This clone occurred many times. The CDR3 goes on 3 residues after the read ends, and that part is filled in from the germline J gene. The gene calls are TRBV20-1 and TRBJ2-7; TRBD2 aligns across 7 bases. This CDR3 has 11 amino acids. Trimming took 5 bases from V and 5 from J; bases not matched to a gene: 3. The V gene's germline CDR1 is DFQATT and CDR2 SNEGSKA (reference sequence). The sequenced part of the CDR3 DNA is TGCAGTGCTTTACTAGCGAACGAG. It is translated as CSALLANE. The full CDR3 sequence reads CSALLANEQYF.

This clone was seen ten or more times. The CDR3 end lies 3 residues beyond the end of the read and is filled in from the germline J gene. This chain links TRBV12-3 or TRBV12-4 with TRBJ2-3; tentatively, D is TRBD1 (7 bases). The CDR3 has 14 residues. Trimming shortened V by 7 bases and J by 0 bases, and 11 bases separated the two germline ends. The sequenced CDR3 bases are TGTGCCAGCAATCCAGGGGGGAGCACAGATACG. It codes for CASNPGGSTDT. The entire CDR3 protein is CASNPGGSTDTQYF.

This clone showed up many times. The read comes to an end 3 residues before the CDR3 does, leaving the germline J gene to fill in the end. This chain links TRBV7-6 with TRBJ2-5; 10 bases agree with TRBD2. The germline CDR1 and CDR2 sequences are SGHVS and FNYEAQ. This CDR3 comprises 16 residues. Incomplete CDR3 DNA: TGTGCCAGCAGTGGAGTAGCGGGAGGCCTTGCTAGTACC. Protein: CASSGVAGGLAST. The CDR3 reads in full as CASSGVAGGLASTQYF.

This clone has a count of ten or more. The read terminates 3 residues before the CDR3 end, so the remaining end is supplied by the germline J gene. The chain links TRBV28 to TRBJ2-1; 9 nucleotides match TRBD2. With 8 bases clipped from V and 0 bases from J, the junction kept 5 bases outside the gene matches. Germline V gives CDR1 MDHEN, CDR2 SYDVKM. This CDR3 has 15 amino acids. The CDR3 bases that were read are TGTGCCAGCGGGTATAGCGGGAGCTCCTACAATGAG. It yields the protein CASGYSGSSYNE. The CDR3 in full is CASGYSGSSYNEQFF.

The sample holds a few counts of this clone. The read stops 3 residues short of the end of the CDR3; the missing end is completed from the germline J gene. V usage is TRBV25-1 and J usage is TRBJ2-3; 8 nucleotides agree with TRBD2. This CDR3 has 17 residues. V was clipped by 6 bases and J by 3 bases; unmatched bases: 14. In germline, CDR1 is MGHDK, CDR2 SYGVNS. CDR3 protein: CASSVSGNPRVTDTQYF. Incomplete CDR3 DNA: TGTGCCAGCAGCGTTAGCGGGAACCCTCGAGTTACAGATACG.

This clone was observed many times. The read finishes 3 residues shy of the CDR3 end, and the germline J gene is used to complete it. The rearrangement uses TRBV20-1 and TRBJ1-2, with D maybe TRBD1 (5 bases). The CDR3 covers 12 residues. Germline values: CDR1 DFQATT, CDR2 SNEGSKA (reference sequence). The CDR3 sequence: CSAQNQGGGYTF. CDR3 bases read: TGCAGTGCACAAAACCAGGGAGGCGGC.

This clone was recorded at least ten times. The missing CDR3 end, 3 residues past where the read stops, is filled in from the germline J gene. J is TRBJ2-7 and V is TRBV28; the match to TRBD2 covers 13 bases. The CDR3 is 18 residues long. J was trimmed by 2 bases and V by 5 bases; bases with no gene match: 12. CDR1 and CDR2 (germline): MDHEN, SYDVKM. The chain's CDR3 is CASSLTSGRARSTYEQYF. The CDR3 bases that were read are TGTGCCAGCAGTCTCACTAGCGGGAGGGCCCGCAGCACCTACGAG. Drawing the rest from reference TRBV28 and TRBJ2-7, the complete variable domain is DVKVTQSSRYLVKRTGEKVFLECVQDMDHENMFWYRQDPGLGLRLIYFSYDVKMKEKGDIPEGYSVSREKKERFSLILESASTNQTSMYLCASSLTSGRARSTYEQYFGPGTRLTVT.

This clone was detected many times. The read terminates 3 residues ahead of where the CDR3 ends, so the germline J gene completes it. This rearrangement joins TRBV2 to TRBJ1-5; weak D call: TRBD1 (6 bases). The V end was cut by 3 bases, the J end by 7 bases, with 16 bases between. Germline V gene sequence: CDR1 SNHLY, CDR2 FYNNEI. The CDR3 totals 15 residues. CDR3 sequence: CASSDIGGFGQPQHF. The part of the CDR3 DNA that was read is TGTGCCAGCAGTGACATAGGGGGATTCGGGCAGCCC.

A remark on this clone: Read coverage stops 3 residues before the CDR3 terminus; the germline J gene supplies the remainder. This chain joins TRBV20-1 and TRBJ1-2, with a weak D call TRBD1 (5 bases). The CDR3 sequence is 14 residues long. Deletions cut 5 bases from V and 7 bases from J, with 20 bases between. Germline CDR1 DFQATT, CDR2 SNEGSKA (reference sequence). The CDR3 loop is CSAPISGGGVGYTF. Incomplete CDR3 DNA: TGCAGTGCTCCTATAAGCGGGGGAGGTGTTGGC.

This clone was observed at least ten times. The read falls 3 residues short of the CDR3 end, and the missing part is taken from the germline J gene. This chain joins TRBV19 and TRBJ1-5; no firm D call. The ends were cut back, 3 bases at V and 5 bases at J, with 11 bases in the middle. This CDR3 comprises 14 residues. Per germline, CDR1 LNHDA and CDR2 SQIVND (reference sequence). The CDR3 bases that were read are TGTGCCAGTAGTATCAGGAGTCCTTATCAGCCC. This translates into CASSIRSPYQP. The full CDR3 reads CASSIRSPYQPQHF.

This clone has at least ten counts. The CDR3 bases that were read are TGTGCCAGCAGCTTAGCCCTTGGGACTAGCTTGTACCAAGAGACC. Residues: CASSLALGTSLYQET. The complete CDR3 protein is CASSLALGTSLYQETQYF. The rearrangement joins TRBV7-2 to TRBJ2-5, with 9 nucleotides matching TRBD2. With the read ending 3 residues before the CDR3 end, the germline J gene is used to fill in that end. The CDR3 runs 18 residues. CDR1 is SGHTA, CDR2 FQGNSA, per germline. Trimming cost V 0 bases and J 0 bases; bases outside gene matches: 8. Full variable domain (outside the CDR3, taken from reference TRBV7-2 and TRBJ2-5): GAGVSQSPSNKVTEKGKDVELRCDPISGHTALYWYRQSLGQGLEFLIYFQGNSAPDKSGLPSDRFSAERTGGSVSTLTIQRTQQEDSAVYLCASSLALGTSLYQETQYFGPGTRLLVL.

This clone was counted at least ten times. The read halts 3 residues ahead of the CDR3 end, with the missing end drawn from the germline J gene. V gene TRBV10-3 combines with J gene TRBJ2-5, with D perhaps TRBD2 (7 bases). Deletions cut 3 bases from V and 3 bases from J, with 8 bases between. Germline lookup yields CDR1 ENHRY and CDR2 SYGVKD. This CDR3 is built from 13 residues. CDR3 DNA (partial): TGTGCCATCAGTGAAGGGGGGGAAGAGACC. Translating gives CAISEGGEET. The full CDR3 reads CAISEGGEETQYF.

At least ten counts were recorded for this clone. Read coverage stops 3 residues before the CDR3 terminus; the germline J gene supplies the remainder. The chain employs TRBV11-2 and TRBJ2-2; D might be TRBD1 (5 bases). The CDR3 totals 14 residues. V was pared by 5 bases and J by 6 bases, with 13 bases between. CDR1 is SGHAT and CDR2 is FQNNGV in the germline V gene. CDR3 bases read: TGTGCCAGCAGCGTCGACCAGGGTGCCGGGGAG. Its protein product is CASSVDQGAGE. The full-length CDR3 reads as CASSVDQGAGELFF.

This clone was counted many times. The read comes to an end 3 residues before the CDR3 does, leaving the germline J gene to fill in the end. This rearrangement joins TRBV20-1 to TRBJ2-3, with D possibly being TRBD2 (6 bases). The CDR3 sequence is 17 residues long. V was pared by 3 bases and J by 2 bases, with 21 bases between. Germline lookup yields CDR1 DFQATT and CDR2 SNEGSKA (reference sequence). CDR3 bases read: TGCAGTGCTAGTCGCGGCGCTGTGGCGGGGTCCACAGATACG. Its protein is CSASRGAVAGSTDT. The whole CDR3 protein reads CSASRGAVAGSTDTQYF.